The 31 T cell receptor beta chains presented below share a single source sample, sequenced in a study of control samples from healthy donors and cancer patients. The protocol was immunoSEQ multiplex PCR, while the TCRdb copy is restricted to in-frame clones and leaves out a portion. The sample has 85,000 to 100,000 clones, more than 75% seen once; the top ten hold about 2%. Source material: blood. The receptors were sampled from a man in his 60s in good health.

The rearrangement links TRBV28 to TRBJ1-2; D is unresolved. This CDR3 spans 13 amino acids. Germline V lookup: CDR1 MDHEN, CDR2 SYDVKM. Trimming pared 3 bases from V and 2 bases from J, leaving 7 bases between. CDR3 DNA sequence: TGTGCCAGCAGTTTCCCGGGGAACTATGGCTACACCTTC. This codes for CASSFPGNYGYTF.

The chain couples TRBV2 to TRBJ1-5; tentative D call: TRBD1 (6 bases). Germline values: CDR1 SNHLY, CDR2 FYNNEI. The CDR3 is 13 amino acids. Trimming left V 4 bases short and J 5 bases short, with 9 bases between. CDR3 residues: CASSVRQDQPQHF. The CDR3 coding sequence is TGTGCCAGCAGTGTCCGACAGGATCAGCCCCAGCATTTT.

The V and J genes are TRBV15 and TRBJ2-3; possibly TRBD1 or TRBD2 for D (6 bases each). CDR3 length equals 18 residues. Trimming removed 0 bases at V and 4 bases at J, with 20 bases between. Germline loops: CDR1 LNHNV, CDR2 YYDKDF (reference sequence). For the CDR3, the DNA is TGTGCCACCAGCAGAGAATCGGGGGACACCCTAAAATCAGATACGCAGTATTTT. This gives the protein CATSRESGDTLKSDTQYF.

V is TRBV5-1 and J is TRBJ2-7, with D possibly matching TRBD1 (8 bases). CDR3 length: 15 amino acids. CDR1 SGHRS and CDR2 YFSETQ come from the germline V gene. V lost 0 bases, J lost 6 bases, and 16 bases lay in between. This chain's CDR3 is CASSLATGGGSEQYF. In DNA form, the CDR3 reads TGCGCCAGCAGCTTGGCCACAGGGGGAGGGAGCGAGCAGTACTTC.

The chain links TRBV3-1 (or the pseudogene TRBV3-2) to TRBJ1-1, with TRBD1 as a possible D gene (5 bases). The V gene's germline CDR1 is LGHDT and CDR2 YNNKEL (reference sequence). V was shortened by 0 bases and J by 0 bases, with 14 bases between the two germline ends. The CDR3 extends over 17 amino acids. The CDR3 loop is CASSQDGGGGMNTEAFF. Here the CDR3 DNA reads TGTGCCAGCAGCCAAGATGGCGGGGGGGGGATGAACACTGAAGCTTTCTTT.

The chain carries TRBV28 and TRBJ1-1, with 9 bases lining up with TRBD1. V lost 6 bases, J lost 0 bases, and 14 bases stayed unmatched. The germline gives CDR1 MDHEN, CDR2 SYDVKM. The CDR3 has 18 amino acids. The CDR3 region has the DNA TGTGCCAGCAGACTCACCGGGACAGGGAAAGGGATGAACACTGAAGCTTTCTTT. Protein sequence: CASRLTGTGKGMNTEAFF.

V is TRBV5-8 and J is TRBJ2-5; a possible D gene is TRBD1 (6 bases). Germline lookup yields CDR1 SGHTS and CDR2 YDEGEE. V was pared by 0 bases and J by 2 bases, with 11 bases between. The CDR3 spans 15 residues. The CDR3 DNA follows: TGTGCCAGCAGCTTGGCAGGGGCATCGCAAGAGACCCAGTACTTC. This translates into CASSLAGASQETQYF. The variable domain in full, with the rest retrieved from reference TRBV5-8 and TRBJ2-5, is EAGVTQSPTHLIKTRGQQATLRCSPISGHTSVYWYQQALGLGLQFLLWYDEGEERNRGNFPPRFSGRQFPNYSSELNVNALELEDSALYLCASSLAGASQETQYFGPGTRLLVL.

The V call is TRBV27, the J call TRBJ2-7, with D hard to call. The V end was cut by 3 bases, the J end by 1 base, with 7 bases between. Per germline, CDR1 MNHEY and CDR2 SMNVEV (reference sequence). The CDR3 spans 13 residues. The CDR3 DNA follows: TGTGCCAGCAGTTTGCGGCAGTCCTACGAGCAGTACTTC. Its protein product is CASSLRQSYEQYF.

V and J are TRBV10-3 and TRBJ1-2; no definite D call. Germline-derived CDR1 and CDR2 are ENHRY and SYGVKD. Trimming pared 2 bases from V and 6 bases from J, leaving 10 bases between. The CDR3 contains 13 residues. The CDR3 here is CAISEGPDNGYTF. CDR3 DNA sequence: TGTGCCATCAGTGAGGGGCCAGATAATGGCTACACCTTC.

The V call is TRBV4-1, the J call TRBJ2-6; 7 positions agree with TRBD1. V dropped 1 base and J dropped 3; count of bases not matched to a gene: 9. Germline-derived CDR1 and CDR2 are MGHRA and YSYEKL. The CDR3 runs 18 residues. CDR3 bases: TGCGCCAGCAGCCAAGTACCGGCAGGGGGACGTGGGGCCAACGTCCTGACTTTC. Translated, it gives CASSQVPAGGRGANVLTF.

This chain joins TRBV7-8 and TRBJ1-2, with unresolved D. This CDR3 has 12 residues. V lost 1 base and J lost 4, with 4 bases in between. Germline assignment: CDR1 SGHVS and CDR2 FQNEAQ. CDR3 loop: CASSLEGYGYTF. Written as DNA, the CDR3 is TGTGCCAGCAGCTTAGAAGGCTATGGCTACACCTTC. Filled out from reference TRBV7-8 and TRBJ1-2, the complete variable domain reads GAGVSQSPRYKVAKRGQDVALRCDPISGHVSLFWYQQALGQGPEFLTYFQNEAQLDKSGLPSDRFFAERPEGSVSTLKIQRTQQEDSAVYLCASSLEGYGYTFGSGTRLTVV.

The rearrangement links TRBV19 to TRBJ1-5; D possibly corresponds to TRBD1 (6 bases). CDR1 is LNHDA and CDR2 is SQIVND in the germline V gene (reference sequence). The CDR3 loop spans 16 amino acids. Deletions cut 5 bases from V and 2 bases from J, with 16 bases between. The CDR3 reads CASSPKQGFGNQPQHF. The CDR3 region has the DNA TGTGCCAGTAGTCCTAAACAGGGTTTTGGCAATCAGCCCCAGCATTTT.

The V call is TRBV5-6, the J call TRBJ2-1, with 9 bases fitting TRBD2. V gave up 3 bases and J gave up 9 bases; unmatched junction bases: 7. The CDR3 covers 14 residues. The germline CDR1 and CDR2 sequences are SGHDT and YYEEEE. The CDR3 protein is CASSWGGGAGEQFF. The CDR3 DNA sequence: TGTGCCAGCAGCTGGGGCGGGGGGGCCGGTGAGCAGTTCTTC.

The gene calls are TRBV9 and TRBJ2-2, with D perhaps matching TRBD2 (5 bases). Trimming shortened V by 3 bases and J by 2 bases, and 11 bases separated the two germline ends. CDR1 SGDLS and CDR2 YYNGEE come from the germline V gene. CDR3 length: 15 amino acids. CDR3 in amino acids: CASSEASYNTGELFF. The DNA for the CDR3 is TGTGCCAGCAGCGAGGCTAGCTACAACACCGGGGAGCTGTTTTTT.

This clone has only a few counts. CDR3 in amino acids: CASSFFGGREETQYF. The CDR3 DNA sequence: TGTGCCAGCAGCTTCTTCGGGGGCCGGGAGGAGACCCAGTACTTC. The chain joins TRBV5-8 to TRBJ2-5; D might be TRBD1 or TRBD2, each matching 6 bases. Germline CDR1 reads SGHTS; CDR2 reads YDEGEE. The CDR3 has 15 amino acids. V was trimmed by 2 bases and J by 5 bases, leaving 16 bases between them.

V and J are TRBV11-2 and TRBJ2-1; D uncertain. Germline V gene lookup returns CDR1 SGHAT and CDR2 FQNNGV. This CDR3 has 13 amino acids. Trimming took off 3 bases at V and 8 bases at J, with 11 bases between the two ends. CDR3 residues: CASSFFSGHEQFF. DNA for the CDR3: TGTGCCAGCAGCTTCTTCTCCGGGCATGAGCAGTTCTTC.

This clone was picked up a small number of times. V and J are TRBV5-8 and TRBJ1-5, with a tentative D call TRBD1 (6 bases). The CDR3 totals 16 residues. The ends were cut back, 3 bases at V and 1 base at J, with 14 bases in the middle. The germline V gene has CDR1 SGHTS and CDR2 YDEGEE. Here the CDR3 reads CASSSFQTGSNQPQHF. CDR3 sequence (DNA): TGTGCCAGCAGCTCCTTCCAAACAGGGAGCAATCAGCCCCAGCATTTT.

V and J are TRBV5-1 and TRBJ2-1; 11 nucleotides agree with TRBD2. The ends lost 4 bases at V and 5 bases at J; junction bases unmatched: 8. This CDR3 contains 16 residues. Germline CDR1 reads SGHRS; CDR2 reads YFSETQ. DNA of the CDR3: TGCGCCAGCAGCCTAAGGGGACTAGCGGAACACAATGAGCAGTTCTTC. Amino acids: CASSLRGLAEHNEQFF.

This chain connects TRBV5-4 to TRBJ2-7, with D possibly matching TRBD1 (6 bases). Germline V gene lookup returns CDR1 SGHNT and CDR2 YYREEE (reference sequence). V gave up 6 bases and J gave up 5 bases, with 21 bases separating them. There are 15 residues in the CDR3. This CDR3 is CASKTLGGRLDEQYF. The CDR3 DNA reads TGTGCCAGCAAGACGTTAGGGGGACGCCTTGACGAGCAGTACTTC.

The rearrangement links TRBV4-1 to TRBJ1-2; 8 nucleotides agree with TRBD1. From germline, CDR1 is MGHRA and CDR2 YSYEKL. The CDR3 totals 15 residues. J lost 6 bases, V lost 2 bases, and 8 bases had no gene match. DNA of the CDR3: TGCGCCAGCAGCCAAAGGGCAGGGGGCACTAATGGCTACACCTTC. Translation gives CASSQRAGGTNGYTF.

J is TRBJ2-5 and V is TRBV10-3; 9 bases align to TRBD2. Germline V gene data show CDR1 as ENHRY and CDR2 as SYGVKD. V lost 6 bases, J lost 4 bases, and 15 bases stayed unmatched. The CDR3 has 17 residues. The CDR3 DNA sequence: TGTGCCATCAGGGCGGGAGCGGGAGGCCTAGAGGGAGAGACCCAGTACTTC. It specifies CAIRAGAGGLEGETQYF.

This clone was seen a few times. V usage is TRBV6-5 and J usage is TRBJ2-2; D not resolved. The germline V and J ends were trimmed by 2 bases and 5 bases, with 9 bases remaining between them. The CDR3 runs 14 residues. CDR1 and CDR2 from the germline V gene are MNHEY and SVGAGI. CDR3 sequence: CASSYDHWTGELFF. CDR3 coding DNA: TGTGCCAGCAGTTACGATCACTGGACCGGGGAGCTGTTTTTT.

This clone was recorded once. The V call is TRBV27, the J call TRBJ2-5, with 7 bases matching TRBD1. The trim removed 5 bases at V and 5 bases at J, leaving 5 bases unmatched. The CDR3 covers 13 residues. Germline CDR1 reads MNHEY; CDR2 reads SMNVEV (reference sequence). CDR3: CASSPRQGETQYF. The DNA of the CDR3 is TGTGCCAGCAGTCCCAGACAGGGTGAGACCCAGTACTTC.

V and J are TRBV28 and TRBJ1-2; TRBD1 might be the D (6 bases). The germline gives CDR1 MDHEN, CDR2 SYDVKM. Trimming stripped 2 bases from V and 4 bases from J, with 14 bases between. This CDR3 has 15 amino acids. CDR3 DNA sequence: TGTGCCAGCAGTTTAGCGGGGGGCAAAGTCTATGGCTACACCTTC. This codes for CASSLAGGKVYGYTF.

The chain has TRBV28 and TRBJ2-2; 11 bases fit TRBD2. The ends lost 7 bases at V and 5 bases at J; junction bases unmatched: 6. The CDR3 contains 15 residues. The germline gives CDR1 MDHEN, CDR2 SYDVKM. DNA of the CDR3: TGTGCCAGCACCCTGGGACTAGCGGAGACCGGGGAGCTGTTTTTT. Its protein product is CASTLGLAETGELFF.

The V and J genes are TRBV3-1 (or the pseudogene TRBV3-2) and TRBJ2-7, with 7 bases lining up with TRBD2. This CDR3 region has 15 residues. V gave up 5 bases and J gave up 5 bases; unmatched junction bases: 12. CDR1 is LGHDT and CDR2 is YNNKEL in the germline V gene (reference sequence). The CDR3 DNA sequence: TGTGCCAGCAGCGCCTTGGGATCTAGCGGCCACGAGCAGTACTTC. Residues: CASSALGSSGHEQYF.

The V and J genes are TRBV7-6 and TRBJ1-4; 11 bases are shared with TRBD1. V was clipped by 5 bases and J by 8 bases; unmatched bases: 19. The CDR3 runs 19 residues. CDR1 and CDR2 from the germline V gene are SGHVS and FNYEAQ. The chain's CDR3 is CASSRNAGTGGNRAEKLFF. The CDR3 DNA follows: TGTGCCAGCAGCCGAAACGCCGGGACAGGGGGTAATCGTGCCGAAAAACTGTTTTTT.

This CDR3 reads CASSPRAGWGNEQFF. CDR3 coding DNA: TGTGCCAGCAGCCCCAGGGCGGGATGGGGGAATGAGCAGTTCTTC. V is TRBV7-9 and J is TRBJ2-1; weak D call: TRBD2 (6 bases). The germline CDR1 and CDR2 sequences are SEHNR and FQNEAQ (reference sequence). Trimming removed 5 bases at V and 7 bases at J, with 18 bases between. CDR3 length equals 15 residues.

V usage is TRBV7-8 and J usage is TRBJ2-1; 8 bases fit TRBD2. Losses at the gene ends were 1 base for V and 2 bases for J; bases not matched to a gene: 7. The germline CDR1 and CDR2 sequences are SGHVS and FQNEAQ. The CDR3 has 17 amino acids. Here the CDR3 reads CASSLEGTGRAYNEQFF. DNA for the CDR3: TGTGCCAGCAGCTTAGAAGGGACCGGGAGGGCCTACAATGAGCAGTTCTTC. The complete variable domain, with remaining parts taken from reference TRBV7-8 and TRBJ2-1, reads GAGVSQSPRYKVAKRGQDVALRCDPISGHVSLFWYQQALGQGPEFLTYFQNEAQLDKSGLPSDRFFAERPEGSVSTLKIQRTQQEDSAVYLCASSLEGTGRAYNEQFFGPGTRLTVL.

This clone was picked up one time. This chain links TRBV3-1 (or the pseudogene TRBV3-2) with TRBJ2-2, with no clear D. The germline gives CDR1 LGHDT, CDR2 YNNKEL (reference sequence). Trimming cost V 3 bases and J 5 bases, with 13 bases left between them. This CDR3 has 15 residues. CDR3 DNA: TGTGCCAGCAGCCAGGCCGGAAGCCCGACCGGGGAGCTGTTTTTT. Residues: CASSQAGSPTGELFF.

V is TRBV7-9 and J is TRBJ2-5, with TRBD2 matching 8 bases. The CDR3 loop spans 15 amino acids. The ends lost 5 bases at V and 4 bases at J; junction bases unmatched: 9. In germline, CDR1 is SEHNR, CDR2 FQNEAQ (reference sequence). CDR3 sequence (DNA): TGTGCCAGCAGCCCCCCCGGGGGGGCCTCAGAGACCCAGTACTTC. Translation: CASSPPGGASETQYF.